The 29 T cell receptor beta chains in this list originate from one sample, sequenced in a study of T cells after yellow fever vaccination. TCRdb ran MiXCR on the 5' RACE reads and lists one entry per CDR3 protein. The sample has 250,000 to 400,000 distinct CDR3 sequences, over 3.5% seen once. The starting material was PBMCs, obtained 15 days after the yellow fever booster vaccination. All receptors derive from a man between 18 and 35 years old who received the YFV17D yellow fever vaccine.

This clonotype was counted at least ten times. The chain combines TRBV5-1 with TRBJ2-5; D is unresolved. The V end lost 2 bases, the J end lost 3 bases, and 11 bases lay between the germline ends. Germline-derived CDR1 and CDR2 are SGHRS and YFSETQ. This CDR3 region has 14 residues. The CDR3 coding sequence is TGCGCCAGCAGCTTTTTGGGAAGTAAAGAGACCCAGTACTTC. It is translated as CASSFLGSKETQYF. The whole variable domain, filled in from reference TRBV5-1 and TRBJ2-5, reads KAGVTQTPRYLIKTRGQQVTLSCSPISGHRSVSWYQQTPGQGLQFLFEYFSETQRNKGNFPGRFSGRQFSNSRSEMNVSTLELGDSALYLCASSFLGSKETQYFGPGTRLLVL.

There are many counts of this clonotype. This chain uses TRBV15 with TRBJ2-3; 9 nucleotides align to TRBD1. The trim removed 9 bases at V and 4 bases at J, leaving 11 bases unmatched. The CDR3 covers 15 residues. The V gene's germline CDR1 is LNHNV and CDR2 YYDKDF (reference sequence). The CDR3 protein is CATGLNRGHADTQYF. DNA for the CDR3: TGTGCCACGGGCCTTAACAGGGGGCACGCAGATACGCAGTATTTT.

The table lists this clonotype with many counts. The rearrangement joins TRBV4-2 to TRBJ2-3; 10 bases fit TRBD2. Trimming took 6 bases from V and 3 from J; bases not matched to a gene: 6. The CDR3 is 15 amino acids. Looked up from germline, CDR1 is LGHNA and CDR2 is YNFKEQ. CDR3 DNA sequence: TGTGCCAGCAGAGTTCTAGCGGGGGTGACAGATACGCAGTATTTT. This translates into CASRVLAGVTDTQYF.

This rearrangement joins TRBV5-1 to TRBJ2-1; TRBD1 agrees at 9 bases. Germline V gene data show CDR1 as SGHRS and CDR2 as YFSETQ. V dropped 4 bases and J dropped 5; count of bases not matched to a gene: 7. The CDR3 spans 15 residues. The DNA for the CDR3 is TGCGCCAGCAGCCCCACCGGGACAGGGAACAATGAGCAGTTCTTC. The encoded protein is CASSPTGTGNNEQFF.

This clonotype came up a few times. The J gene is TRBJ2-7, the V gene TRBV6-2 or TRBV6-3, with D possibly matching TRBD1 (6 bases). Trimming pared 5 bases from V and 6 bases from J, leaving 8 bases between. Germline-derived CDR1 and CDR2 are MNHEY and SVGEGT. The CDR3 is made up of 11 amino acids. The CDR3 loop reads CASSTTGEQYF. The CDR3 nucleotides are TGTGCCAGCAGTACGACAGGCGAGCAGTACTTC.

This clonotype was counted many times. This chain uses TRBV6-1 with TRBJ2-2; weak D call: TRBD1 (6 bases). This CDR3 comprises 17 residues. The germline gives CDR1 MNHNS, CDR2 SASEGT. The V and J ends lost 7 bases and 0 bases respectively, with 18 bases between them. CDR3 sequence reads: CASTAIPWTANTGELFF. The CDR3, as DNA: TGTGCCAGCACCGCCATCCCCTGGACAGCGAACACCGGGGAGCTGTTTTTT.

This clonotype was recorded at least ten times. The rearrangement links TRBV6-4 to TRBJ2-3; 11 bases are a match to TRBD2. The J segment lost 4 bases and the V segment lost 5 bases, leaving 2 bases of the junction unmatched. Germline lookup yields CDR1 MRHNA and CDR2 SNTAGT. The CDR3 is 14 amino acids. The chain's CDR3 is CASSPSGGPDTQYF. DNA of the CDR3: TGTGCCAGCAGTCCTAGCGGGGGGCCAGATACGCAGTATTTT.

This clonotype occurred many times. This chain joins TRBV24-1 and TRBJ1-5; 7 nucleotides line up with TRBD1. Trimming removed 5 bases from V and 1 base from J; junction bases left unmatched: 7. This CDR3 is 16 amino acids long. CDR1 and CDR2 (germline): KGHDR, SFDVKD. CDR3 residues: CATSGWDSSSNQPQHF. CDR3 DNA sequence: TGTGCCACCAGTGGGTGGGACAGTTCAAGCAATCAGCCCCAGCATTTT.

The sample holds a few counts of this clonotype. V is TRBV5-1 and J is TRBJ2-7, with TRBD2 identical over 9 bases. The CDR3 has 16 amino acids. Germline-derived CDR1 and CDR2 are SGHRS and YFSETQ. V lost 0 bases and J lost 2; bases outside the gene matches: 6. The CDR3 region is CASSLEERGAAYEQYF. CDR3 bases: TGCGCCAGCAGCTTGGAGGAGCGGGGGGCGGCCTACGAGCAGTACTTC.

The J gene is TRBJ2-3, the V gene TRBV20-1; D gene ambiguous. Per the germline V gene, CDR1 is DFQATT and CDR2 is SNEGSKA (reference sequence). CDR3 size: 12 residues. Trimming stripped 2 bases from V and 3 bases from J, with 6 bases between. The CDR3 reads CSARQPTDTQYF. The CDR3 DNA follows: TGCAGTGCTAGACAGCCAACAGATACGCAGTATTTT.

This clonotype was seen ten or more times. The J gene is TRBJ1-2, the V gene TRBV6-6; D ambiguous. With 2 bases removed from V and 3 bases from J, the gap between germline ends came to 7 bases. The CDR3 totals 13 residues. CDR1 and CDR2 (germline): MNHNY, SVGAGI (reference sequence). For the CDR3, the DNA is TGTGCCAGCAGTTACGAGCGTCACTATGGCTACACCTTC. Protein: CASSYERHYGYTF.

This clonotype was detected a few times. V usage is TRBV12-5 and J usage is TRBJ2-5, with D possibly TRBD1 on 6 matching bases. CDR3 length equals 17 residues. Per germline, CDR1 LGHNT and CDR2 FRNRAP. Trimming took 0 bases from V and 6 from J, leaving 20 bases between them. The CDR3 region has the DNA TGTGCTAGTGGTTTGGTACCCGACAGGTGGGGTTTCCAGACCCAGTACTTC. This translates into CASGLVPDRWGFQTQYF.

The chain joins TRBV4-2 to TRBJ2-2; 8 nucleotides line up with TRBD2. V shed 2 bases, J shed 6 bases, and the junction held 5 bases outside the gene matches. The CDR3 totals 15 residues. Germline lookup yields CDR1 LGHNA and CDR2 YNFKEQ. This CDR3 reads CASSQPSGWAGELFF. The CDR3, as DNA: TGTGCCAGCAGCCAACCTAGCGGGTGGGCCGGGGAGCTGTTTTTT.

This clonotype has at least ten counts. The J gene is TRBJ2-2, the V gene TRBV20-1, with 7 bases lining up with TRBD1. CDR1 is DFQATT and CDR2 is SNEGSKA in the germline V gene (reference sequence). This CDR3 is built from 15 residues. J gave up 2 bases and V 3 bases, and 6 bases lay outside the gene matches. CDR3 amino acids: CSASQTGPNTGELFF. CDR3 bases: TGCAGTGCTAGTCAGACAGGGCCAAACACCGGGGAGCTGTTTTTT.

The V gene is TRBV29-1, the J gene TRBJ1-1; the D gene is possibly TRBD1 (5 bases). Between the trimmed V and J ends, which lost 4 bases and 0 bases, there was a span of 12 bases. The CDR3 covers 14 residues. The germline CDR1 and CDR2 sequences are SQVTM and ANQGSEA. CDR3 DNA: TGCAGCGTTGGAGGCAGGGATGTGAACACTGAAGCTTTCTTT. Translating gives CSVGGRDVNTEAFF.

The chain combines TRBV7-9 with TRBJ2-3; 11 positions match TRBD2. With 3 bases clipped from V and 1 base from J, the junction kept 6 bases outside the gene matches. This CDR3 is built from 17 residues. From germline, CDR1 is SEHNR and CDR2 FQNEAQ (reference sequence). The DNA for the CDR3 is TGTGCCAGCAGCTTGTTATCGGGACTAGCGGGCACAGATACGCAGTATTTT. As protein: CASSLLSGLAGTDTQYF.

This clonotype has only a few counts. J is TRBJ1-5 and V is TRBV27; a weak D match, TRBD1 (6 bases). The CDR3 is 13 amino acids. Germline CDR1 MNHEY, CDR2 SMNVEV (reference sequence). V lost 5 bases to trimming and J lost 7 bases, with 12 bases between them. The CDR3 loop is CASSTYRAQPQHF. CDR3 coding DNA: TGTGCCAGCAGTACGTACAGGGCCCAGCCCCAGCATTTT.

The chain recombines TRBV10-3 with TRBJ1-5; unclear D gene. V was trimmed by 4 bases and J by 4 bases, leaving 8 bases between them. Germline V gives CDR1 ENHRY, CDR2 SYGVKD. CDR3 length: 13 residues. This CDR3 reads CAISGAANQPQHF. Written as DNA, the CDR3 is TGTGCCATCAGTGGGGCAGCTAATCAGCCCCAGCATTTT.

This clonotype was recorded a few times. The chain links TRBV5-6 to TRBJ2-7; the match to TRBD1 covers 8 bases. J was trimmed by 5 bases and V by 4 bases; bases with no gene match: 8. Germline-derived CDR1 and CDR2 are SGHDT and YYEEEE. The CDR3 length is 14 residues. Here the CDR3 DNA reads TGTGCCAGCAGCCTCCGGGACAGGTTCAACGAGCAGTACTTC. This gives the protein CASSLRDRFNEQYF.

This clonotype was observed a handful of times. The rearrangement links TRBV12-3 or TRBV12-4 to TRBJ2-7; possibly TRBD2 for D (5 bases). The V end lost 6 bases, the J end lost 0 bases, and 12 bases lay between the germline ends. This CDR3 is built from 14 residues. CDR3 sequence: CASRVGLTSYEQYF. Here the CDR3 DNA reads TGTGCCAGCAGGGTAGGACTGACCTCCTACGAGCAGTACTTC.

This clonotype has more than one count but fewer than ten. The J gene is TRBJ2-7, the V gene TRBV6-5; D is uncertain. From germline, CDR1 is MNHEY and CDR2 SVGAGI. The CDR3 extends over 14 amino acids. The V end lost 5 bases, the J end lost 2 bases, and 13 bases lay between the germline ends. This chain's CDR3 is CASSPSSLTYEQYF. CDR3 nucleotide sequence: TGTGCCAGCAGTCCCTCTAGTCTGACCTACGAGCAGTACTTC.

This clonotype was observed many times. The J gene is TRBJ2-1, the V gene TRBV7-9, with D hard to call. Germline-derived CDR1 and CDR2 are SEHNR and FQNEAQ (reference sequence). The V end was cut by 10 bases, the J end by 4 bases, with 14 bases between. The CDR3 totals 13 residues. CDR3 residues: CATFLMGYNEQFF. CDR3 coding DNA: TGTGCCACCTTTTTGATGGGGTACAATGAGCAGTTCTTC. Full variable domain (rest looked up from reference TRBV7-9 and TRBJ2-1): DTGVSQNPRHKITKRGQNVTFRCDPISEHNRLYWYRQTLGQGPEFLTYFQNEAQLEKSRLLSDRFSAERPKGSFSTLEIQRTEQGDSAMYLCATFLMGYNEQFFGPGTRLTVL.

This clonotype was seen a handful of times. The rearrangement joins TRBV5-1 to TRBJ1-1; a weak D match, TRBD1 (5 bases). V lost 2 bases and J 2 bases, leaving 16 bases between the germline ends. In germline, CDR1 is SGHRS, CDR2 YFSETQ. The CDR3 loop spans 16 amino acids. CDR3 sequence reads: CASSFIGAFENTEAFF. The CDR3 coding sequence is TGCGCCAGCAGCTTTATTGGGGCTTTCGAAAACACTGAAGCTTTCTTT.

There are a few counts of this clonotype. This chain uses TRBV7-2 with TRBJ1-3; 8 nucleotides match TRBD1. CDR1 SGHTA and CDR2 FQGNSA come from the germline V gene. The CDR3 runs to 16 residues. V was pared by 5 bases and J by 8 bases, with 14 bases of the junction left unmatched. The CDR3 reads CASSPDPPQGADTIYF. CDR3 in DNA: TGTGCCAGCAGCCCGGACCCCCCCCAGGGGGCTGACACCATATATTTT.

Only a few counts were recorded for this clonotype. The V gene is TRBV5-1, the J gene TRBJ2-3; D is possibly TRBD2 (6 bases). CDR3 length: 14 residues. V shed 0 bases and J shed 4 bases, with 9 bases lying between them. Germline loops: CDR1 SGHRS, CDR2 YFSETQ. The CDR3 region is CASSLVAGPDTQYF. CDR3 DNA: TGCGCCAGCAGCTTGGTGGCGGGGCCAGATACGCAGTATTTT.

This clonotype was counted at least ten times. The chain is built from TRBV5-1 and TRBJ2-5, with D maybe TRBD2 (6 bases). V was clipped by 0 bases and J by 4 bases, with 13 bases between them. This CDR3 has 15 amino acids. Germline CDR1 reads SGHRS; CDR2 reads YFSETQ. Here the CDR3 DNA reads TGCGCCAGCAGCTTGGCGGGACTTAGGGGAGAGACCCAGTACTTC. Translated: CASSLAGLRGETQYF. Combining the CDR3 with reference TRBV5-1 and TRBJ2-5 gives the whole variable domain KAGVTQTPRYLIKTRGQQVTLSCSPISGHRSVSWYQQTPGQGLQFLFEYFSETQRNKGNFPGRFSGRQFSNSRSEMNVSTLELGDSALYLCASSLAGLRGETQYFGPGTRLLVL.

This clonotype showed up just a few times. J is TRBJ1-1 and V is TRBV7-6; D call uncertain. The CDR3 spans 15 residues. V lost 1 base and J 3 bases, leaving 12 bases between the germline ends. CDR1 and CDR2 (germline): SGHVS, FNYEAQ. The DNA for the CDR3 is TGTGCCAGCAGCTTAGTCATGGGAACGGACACTGAAGCTTTCTTT. Its translation is CASSLVMGTDTEAFF.

The table lists this clonotype with many counts. The chain couples TRBV12-3 or TRBV12-4 to TRBJ2-3, with 7 bases identical to TRBD2. The V segment lost 11 bases and the J segment 5 bases; nucleotides outside the gene matches: 10. This CDR3 has 13 residues. DNA for the CDR3: TGTGCCTCCTCAGCGGGGCTATTAGATACGCAGTATTTT. This codes for CASSAGLLDTQYF.

The sample holds many counts of this clonotype. This CDR3 reads CASSFSGGGQDTQYF. In nucleotides, the CDR3 is TGTGCCAGCAGTTTCAGCGGGGGGGGACAAGATACGCAGTATTTT. The V call is TRBV7-3, the J call TRBJ2-3; 10 bases map to TRBD2. Germline V gene data show CDR1 as SGHTA and CDR2 as FQGTGA. There are 15 residues in the CDR3. V shed 6 bases, J shed 5 bases, and the junction held 8 bases outside the gene matches.